Each of the 26 T cell receptor beta chains below was sequenced from the same sample in a study of T cell repertoires in cytomegalovirus infection. Via MiXCR, TCRdb re-called the reads, giving one row per CDR3 protein. The sample includes tens of thousands of distinct CDR3 sequences, roughly a fifth seen only once; the top ten take over 60%. These receptors have no identified antigens. This specimen was CD8+ T cells from cultured PBMCs, taken from culture after CMV antigen stimulation. Every receptor here comes from a human donor in good health (CMV status not recorded). Some clones in this sample may be carry-over from other donors' samples.

This clonotype occurred a few times. The V call is TRBV6-2 or TRBV6-3, the J call TRBJ2-5; D ambiguous. Germline V gene sequence: CDR1 MNHEY, CDR2 SVGEGT. This CDR3 comprises 16 residues. The V end lost 2 bases, the J end lost 3 bases, and 16 bases lay between the germline ends. The CDR3 coding sequence is TGTGCCAGCAGTTACGAATCTAGTGCCTGGGAAGAGACCCAGTACTTC. Amino acid sequence: CASSYESSAWEETQYF.

The V call is TRBV18, the J call TRBJ2-1; tentative D call: TRBD2 (6 bases). The germline V and J ends were trimmed by 4 bases and 7 bases, with 17 bases remaining between them. CDR3 size: 15 residues. Germline loops: CDR1 KGHSH, CDR2 LQKENI. CDR3 amino acids: CASSLQSGVWNEQFF. The CDR3 coding sequence is TGTGCCAGCTCACTTCAGTCGGGGGTCTGGAATGAGCAGTTCTTC.

This chain's CDR3 is CASSLEYAEQYF. CDR3 coding DNA: TGTGCCAGCAGCTTAGAGTACGCCGAGCAGTACTTC. The genes are TRBV7-6 and TRBJ2-7, with no clear D. V gave up 1 base and J gave up 6 bases, with 7 bases separating them. Looked up from germline, CDR1 is SGHVS and CDR2 is FNYEAQ. This CDR3 comprises 12 residues.

The rearrangement links TRBV7-9 to TRBJ1-1; D gene unclear. The germline gives CDR1 SEHNR, CDR2 FQNEAQ (reference sequence). Trimming removed 2 bases from V and 0 bases from J, with 10 bases in between. The CDR3 covers 15 residues. For the CDR3, the DNA is TGTGCCAGCAGCTTAAAAGGGCTTTTGAACACTGAAGCTTTCTTT. Amino acids: CASSLKGLLNTEAFF.

A few counts support this clonotype. The chain joins TRBV12-3 or TRBV12-4 to TRBJ1-1, with TRBD1 matching 7 bases. V was pared by 9 bases and J by 1 base, with 14 bases of the junction left unmatched. There are 16 residues in the CDR3. CDR3 sequence: CASFGLDRAANTEAFF. CDR3 bases: TGTGCCAGTTTCGGCTTAGACAGGGCAGCGAACACTGAAGCTTTCTTT.

V and J are TRBV30 and TRBJ1-4; D not resolved. The germline CDR1 and CDR2 sequences are GTSNPN and SVGIG (reference sequence). CDR3 size: 12 residues. Trimming pared 5 bases from V and 6 bases from J, leaving 10 bases between. The CDR3 nucleotides are TGTGCCTGGGAACAAGACTATGAAAAACTGTTTTTT. Translating gives CAWEQDYEKLFF.

The table lists this clonotype with a few counts. The V gene is TRBV7-2, the J gene TRBJ1-2, with no clear D. V was shortened by 1 base and J by 0 bases, with 15 bases between the two germline ends. The CDR3 covers 17 residues. From germline, CDR1 is SGHTA and CDR2 FQGNSA. CDR3 bases: TGTGCCAGCAGCTTAGAAAGTTCTCTGTACTCTAACTATGGCTACACCTTC. It yields the protein CASSLESSLYSNYGYTF.

This clonotype was recorded a few times. This chain joins TRBV11-2 and TRBJ2-7; D not resolved. Per the germline V gene, CDR1 is SGHAT and CDR2 is FQNNGV. The CDR3 loop spans 15 amino acids. The V and J ends lost 0 bases and 1 base respectively, with 10 bases between them. CDR3 coding DNA: TGTGCCAGCAGCTTAGAAATGCTGACATCCTACGAGCAGTACGTC. It specifies CASSLEMLTSYEQYV.

The gene calls are TRBV12-3 or TRBV12-4 and TRBJ2-1; perhaps TRBD1 as D (6 bases). Trimming left V 5 bases short and J 3 bases short, with 17 bases between. The CDR3 has 16 residues. The CDR3 DNA is TGTGCCAGCAGTCCCGACAGGAGACGGTTCTACAATGAGCAGTTCTTC. Translating gives CASSPDRRRFYNEQFF.

This clonotype appeared many times. The V call is TRBV6-2 or TRBV6-3, the J call TRBJ2-4, with TRBD2 matching 11 bases. The CDR3 is made up of 14 amino acids. Germline CDR1 and CDR2: MNHEY and SVGEGT. V lost 6 bases, J lost 8 bases, and 6 bases stayed unmatched. Here the CDR3 DNA reads TGTGCCAGCAGGTCTAGCGGGGGGCAGGACATTCAGTACTTC. It specifies CASRSSGGQDIQYF.

This rearrangement joins TRBV6-1 to TRBJ1-6; D might be TRBD1 (5 bases). Germline CDR1 is MNHNS and CDR2 is SASEGT. V lost 9 bases and J 1 base, leaving 10 bases between the germline ends. This CDR3 spans 14 amino acids. The CDR3 is CASLEGSYNSPLHF. The CDR3 bases are TGTGCCAGTTTAGAGGGGTCCTATAATTCACCCCTCCACTTT.

V is TRBV7-8 and J is TRBJ2-7; possible D gene TRBD2, 5 bases. The V gene's germline CDR1 is SGHVS and CDR2 FQNEAQ. CDR3 length: 14 residues. The ends were cut back, 5 bases at V and 6 bases at J, with 17 bases in the middle. As DNA, the CDR3 is TGTGCCAGCAGCGATTCGCCTCGAGGGTTCGAGCAGTACTTC. Translated: CASSDSPRGFEQYF.

This clonotype showed up just a few times. The chain is built from TRBV18 and TRBJ1-1; 8 bases are shared with TRBD1. Per germline, CDR1 KGHSH and CDR2 LQKENI. CDR3 length: 21 amino acids. V lost 5 bases and J lost 6; bases outside the gene matches: 29. In nucleotides, the CDR3 is TGTGCCAGCTCAGTGCTCAGACAGGGGACGAAGCTGAGAGTCCCTGGCGCTGAAGCTTTCTTT. Translation gives CASSVLRQGTKLRVPGAEAFF.

This clonotype was recorded once. The chain combines TRBV28 with TRBJ1-1; a possible D gene is TRBD1 (6 bases). Trimming removed 8 bases from V and 0 bases from J, with 16 bases in between. CDR3 length: 15 residues. From germline, CDR1 is MDHEN and CDR2 SYDVKM. The CDR3 spells CASPGQGGMNTEAFF. CDR3 DNA: TGTGCCAGCCCCGGTCAAGGGGGAATGAACACTGAAGCTTTCTTT.

The chain combines TRBV6-5 with TRBJ1-3; no definite D call. Looked up from germline, CDR1 is MNHEY and CDR2 is SVGAGI. The CDR3 is 15 residues long. V lost 0 bases, J lost 4 bases, and 10 bases lay in between. The CDR3, as DNA: TGTGCCAGCAGTTACTCCGAGGGATCGGGAAACACCATATATTTT. Protein: CASSYSEGSGNTIYF.

CDR3 DNA sequence: TGTGCCAGCAGTTACTTGGACAGGAGCCTATATGGCTACACCTTC. This encodes CASSYLDRSLYGYTF. The chain joins TRBV6-6 to TRBJ1-2, with TRBD1 matching over 7 bases. Germline trimming cut 1 base from V and 5 bases from J; bases unmatched to any gene: 7. The CDR3 spans 15 residues. Germline loops: CDR1 MNHNY, CDR2 SVGAGI (reference sequence).

Only a few counts were recorded for this clonotype. The chain carries TRBV6-1 and TRBJ2-7, with D hard to call. Trimming removed 8 bases from V and 3 bases from J, with 17 bases in between. The CDR3 runs to 14 residues. Germline-derived CDR1 and CDR2 are MNHNS and SASEGT. CDR3 in DNA: TGTGCCAGCCAGCCTCACCAGGAGATCTACGAGCAGTACTTC. It is translated as CASQPHQEIYEQYF.

This clonotype was seen only a few times. J is TRBJ2-5 and V is TRBV7-6; D may be TRBD1 (6 bases). Germline V gene lookup returns CDR1 SGHVS and CDR2 FNYEAQ. Trimming cost V 8 bases and J 6 bases, with 16 bases left between them. CDR3 size: 13 residues. The CDR3 bases are TGTGCCAGCCTTGGACAGCCCAAGAAGACCCAGTACTTC. Translating gives CASLGQPKKTQYF. The full variable domain, completed using reference TRBV7-6 and TRBJ2-5, is GAGVSQSPRYKVTKRGQDVALRCDPISGHVSLYWYRQALGQGPEFLTYFNYEAQQDKSGLPNDRFSAERPEGSISTLTIQRTEQRDSAMYRCASLGQPKKTQYFGPGTRLLVL.

The chain recombines TRBV7-2 with TRBJ2-5; 8 bases align to TRBD1. Germline V gene sequence: CDR1 SGHTA, CDR2 FQGNSA. The CDR3 is 14 amino acids. V lost 5 bases and J lost 1; bases outside the gene matches: 3. The CDR3 DNA follows: TGTGCCAGCAGCCAAGACAGGGGCCAAGAGACCCAGTACTTC. It yields the protein CASSQDRGQETQYF.

This clonotype was found a few times. The chain carries TRBV7-8 and TRBJ1-1; weak D call: TRBD1 (5 bases). Trimming took off 4 bases at V and 0 bases at J, with 12 bases between the two ends. Germline loops: CDR1 SGHVS, CDR2 FQNEAQ. This CDR3 region has 15 residues. CDR3 sequence reads: CASSSGGGLNTEAFF. CDR3 DNA sequence: TGTGCCAGCAGCTCGGGGGGGGGTTTGAACACTGAAGCTTTCTTT.

The chain is built from TRBV7-9 and TRBJ2-3; the D gene is possibly TRBD1 (6 bases). CDR3 length: 14 residues. Germline V gives CDR1 SEHNR, CDR2 FQNEAQ (reference sequence). The V gene lost 5 bases and the J gene lost 3 bases, with 12 bases spanning the gap. The CDR3 bases are TGTGCCAGCAGCCACAGGGAAATGACAGATACGCAGTATTTT. It encodes CASSHREMTDTQYF.

V gene TRBV24-1 combines with J gene TRBJ2-7, with 8 bases that match TRBD1. This CDR3 has 13 amino acids. The germline CDR1 and CDR2 sequences are KGHDR and SFDVKD. The junction had 10 bases not matched to a gene; V was cut back by 3 bases and J by 13 bases. Written as DNA, the CDR3 is TGTGCCACCAGTGATCCGACCGATGACAGGGGTTACTTC. Translation gives CATSDPTDDRGYF.

In this sample, this clonotype turned up many times. DNA of the CDR3: TGTGCCAGCAGCTTAGACCCGTATTATCAGGACAGGAGCTACTATGGCTACACCTTC. It translates to CASSLDPYYQDRSYYGYTF. The chain carries TRBV7-9 and TRBJ1-2, with 7 bases identical to TRBD1. CDR1 and CDR2 (germline): SEHNR, FQNEAQ (reference sequence). Trimming took 1 base from V and 3 from J; bases not matched to a gene: 17. CDR3 size: 19 residues. Complete variable domain (other parts from reference TRBV7-9 and TRBJ1-2): DTGVSQNPRHKITKRGQNVTFRCDPISEHNRLYWYRQTLGQGPEFLTYFQNEAQLEKSRLLSDRFSAERPKGSFSTLEIQRTEQGDSAMYLCASSLDPYYQDRSYYGYTFGSGTRLTVV.

This rearrangement joins TRBV7-2 to TRBJ2-2; D gene ambiguous. The CDR3 sequence is 13 residues long. The germline gives CDR1 SGHTA, CDR2 FQGNSA. Trimming removed 5 bases from V and 4 bases from J, with 8 bases in between. The CDR3 spells CASSPRVTGELFF. The CDR3 region has the DNA TGTGCCAGCAGCCCTAGAGTCACCGGGGAGCTGTTTTTT.

This clonotype appeared a few times. At one end the junction does not follow the germline gene, possibly because of a read error. This chain uses TRBV4-2 with TRBJ1-5; a possible D gene is TRBD1 (5 bases). This CDR3 region has 16 residues. Germline CDR1 reads LGHNA; CDR2 reads YNFKEQ. The CDR3 is CASRQALRDSNQPQHF. The CDR3 nucleotides are TGTGCCAGCAGACAAGCTCTCCGGGACAGCAATCAGCCCCAGCATTTT.

This clonotype was detected only a few times. The chain recombines TRBV7-2 with TRBJ2-1; 7 bases match TRBD1. The V and J ends lost 7 bases and 1 base, in that order; junction bases with no gene match: 7. The CDR3 loop spans 15 amino acids. Germline assignment: CDR1 SGHTA and CDR2 FQGNSA. In DNA form, the CDR3 reads TGTGCCAGCACCATCAACAGGGGATCCTACAATGAGCAGTTCTTC. Translation: CASTINRGSYNEQFF.